This TCR beta chain came from a study of shared clonotypes between healthy human individuals. Findings of the study overall: Unshared clonotypes carried lower generation probabilities than those common to all four donors.

For this clone: Its cognate antigen is unknown.

Some clones are missing from TCRdb's copy, which holds only in-frame ones; the method was immunoSEQ multiplex PCR. The table shows over 2 million clones, with just under 95% occurring only once. The germline V gene has CDR1 SNHLY and CDR2 FYNNEI. With V trimmed by 6 bases and J by 4 bases, 5 bases remained unmatched. The CDR3 length is 13 residues. Every contributor of samples was a Caucasian grown-up residing in Nashville, Tennessee. The chain employs TRBV2 and TRBJ1-1, with 7 bases matching TRBD1. Sequenced: naive CD4+ T cells from PBMCs. Subset meaning: CD45RA+ positively selected. This TCR came from a man between 18 and 35 years old in good health. Some clones in this sample may be carry-over from other donors' samples. The CDR3, as DNA: TGTGCCAGCAGGGAACGACAGGGCACTGAAGCTTTCTTT. Its protein is CASRERQGTEAFF.